A selection of T cell receptor beta chains follows, all from one sample in a study of blood T cell repertoires in COVID-19. The data were produced by immunoSEQ multiplex PCR, yet TCRdb's version contains in-frame clones alone and is incomplete. The data contain some 140,000 clones, roughly 80% of them singletons. Specimen: peripheral blood. Receptor source: a man aged 55-75 years with acute or convalescent COVID-19. Each CDR3 is given with its conserved first and last residue. D genes are given only for firm matches. Only part of the rows carry a size: once, few, many, or a class if the clone is expanded.

CDR3: CASSLNAGSEQYF
DNA: TGTGCCAGCAGCTTAAATGCAGGGTCCGAGCAGTACTTC
V: TRBV7-3
D: .
J: TRBJ2-7
size: .

CDR3: CASSQDMSQAGEKLFF
DNA: TGTGCCAGCAGCCAAGACATGAGCCAAGCCGGGGAAAAACTGTTTTTT
V: TRBV4-2
D: .
J: TRBJ1-4
size: .

CDR3: CASSLGLSGATYEQYF
DNA: TGTGCCAGCAGCTTGGGCCTCAGCGGGGCAACCTACGAGCAGTACTTC
V: TRBV5-4
D: TRBD2
J: TRBJ2-7
size: .

CDR3: CASSPRTGEETQYF
DNA: TGTGCCAGCAGCCCGAGGACAGGGGAAGAGACCCAGTACTTC
V: TRBV7-6
D: TRBD1
J: TRBJ2-5
size: .

CDR3: CASSSLGQGNTEAFF
DNA: TGTGCCAGCAGCTCACTGGGACAGGGGAACACTGAAGCTTTCTTT
V: TRBV9
D: TRBD1
J: TRBJ1-1
size: .

CDR3: CSVATATYNEQFF
DNA: TGCAGCGTGGCCACCGCGACATACAATGAGCAGTTCTTC
V: TRBV29-1
D: .
J: TRBJ2-1
size: once

CDR3: CASSIAGTFNTEAFF
DNA: TGTGCCAGCAGCATAGCCGGGACTTTCAACACTGAAGCTTTCTTT
V: TRBV6-5
D: .
J: TRBJ1-1
size: .

CDR3: CASSRALAGECIF
DNA: TGTGCCAGCAGCCGAGCCCTAGCGGGAGAGTGTATCTTC
V: TRBV7-9
D: TRBD2
J: TRBJ2-1
size: .

CDR3: CASSELQGFTPLHF
DNA: TGTGCCAGCAGTGAATTACAGGGGTTTACACCCCTCCACTTT
V: TRBV2
D: TRBD1
J: TRBJ1-6
size: .

CDR3: CAMTGSTDTQYF
DNA: TGTGCCATGACGGGAAGCACAGATACGCAGTATTTT
V: TRBV19
D: .
J: TRBJ2-3
size: .

CDR3: CASSEKNRVTEAFF
DNA: TGTGCCAGCAGTGAAAAGAACAGGGTCACTGAAGCTTTCTTT
V: TRBV6-1
D: .
J: TRBJ1-1
size: .

CDR3: CASRERGLYTGELFF
DNA: TGCGCCAGCAGGGAGAGAGGGTTGTACACCGGGGAGCTGTTTTTT
V: TRBV5-1
D: .
J: TRBJ2-2
size: .

CDR3: CASSQTRSSYEQYF
DNA: TGTGCCAGCAGCCAAACACGGAGCTCCTACGAGCAGTACTTC
V: TRBV11-2
D: .
J: TRBJ2-7
size: once

CDR3: CASSIRGGELFF
DNA: TGTGCCAGTAGTATCAGGGGCGGGGAGCTGTTTTTT
V: TRBV19
D: .
J: TRBJ2-2
size: .

CDR3: CASNSPGQLYEQYF
DNA: TGTGCCAGCAATTCTCCGGGACAGCTCTACGAGCAGTACTTC
V: TRBV2
D: TRBD1
J: TRBJ2-7
size: .

CDR3: CASSLRELSTF
DNA: TGTGCCAGCAGCTTACGGGAGCTTAGTACCTTC
V: TRBV7-9
D: .
J: TRBJ1-2
size: many

CDR3: CASSPTGRTYEQYF
DNA: TGTGCCAGCAGCCCGACAGGGCGAACCTACGAGCAGTACTTC
V: TRBV7-9
D: TRBD1
J: TRBJ2-7
size: .

CDR3: CASSLGGTEYVDTEAFF
DNA: TGCGCCAGCAGCTTGGGGGGGACTGAATATGTGGACACTGAAGCTTTCTTT
V: TRBV5-1
D: .
J: TRBJ1-1
size: .

CDR3: CASSVTGGQPQHF
DNA: TGTGCCAGCAGCGTGACAGGGGGCCAGCCCCAGCATTTT
V: TRBV12-3/TRBV12-4
D: TRBD1
J: TRBJ1-5
size: .

CDR3: CASSDRSNSPLHF
DNA: TGTGCCAGCAGCGACAGATCTAATTCACCCCTCCACTTT
V: TRBV6-5
D: .
J: TRBJ1-6
size: .

CDR3: CASSPGQSYNQPQHF
DNA: TGTGCCAGCAGTCCCGGACAGAGCTACAATCAGCCCCAGCATTTT
V: TRBV28
D: .
J: TRBJ1-5
size: .

CDR3: CASSQGLRGGNTGELFF
DNA: TGCGCCAGCAGCCAAGGTCTCCGGGGGGGGAACACCGGGGAGCTGTTTTTT
V: TRBV5-1
D: TRBD2
J: TRBJ2-2
size: .

CDR3: CASSIPRGNYGYTF
DNA: TGTGCCAGTAGTATACCTAGGGGGAACTATGGCTACACCTTC
V: TRBV19
D: .
J: TRBJ1-2
size: .

CDR3: CASSPLGGGAREKLFF
DNA: TGCGCCAGCAGCCCCCTGGGTGGGGGGGCGCGCGAAAAACTGTTTTTT
V: TRBV5-1
D: .
J: TRBJ1-4
size: .

CDR3: CASSPVDLVGEQYF
DNA: TGCGCCAGCAGCCCGGTGGACTTGGTGGGCGAGCAGTACTTC
V: TRBV5-1
D: .
J: TRBJ2-7
size: .

CDR3: CASSLGFGPQPQHF
DNA: TGTGCCAGCAGCTTAGGATTCGGTCCTCAGCCCCAGCATTTT
V: TRBV7-9
D: .
J: TRBJ1-5
size: .

CDR3: CASRQTGLGNTEAFF
DNA: TGTGCCAGCAGACAGACAGGGTTAGGGAACACTGAAGCTTTCTTT
V: TRBV7-6
D: TRBD1
J: TRBJ1-1
size: .

CDR3: CASSSLQGRAAFF
DNA: TGCGCCAGCAGCTCCCTACAGGGCCGGGCGGCTTTCTTT
V: TRBV5-1
D: .
J: TRBJ1-1
size: .

CDR3: CASTPRGTKQFF
DNA: TGTGCCAGCACCCCCCGGGGTACTAAGCAGTTCTTC
V: TRBV28
D: .
J: TRBJ2-1
size: .

CDR3: CASSWPSSGGAFSYNEQFF
DNA: TGCGCCAGCAGCTGGCCCAGTAGCGGGGGGGCCTTCTCCTACAATGAGCAGTTCTTC
V: TRBV5-1
D: TRBD2
J: TRBJ2-1
size: once